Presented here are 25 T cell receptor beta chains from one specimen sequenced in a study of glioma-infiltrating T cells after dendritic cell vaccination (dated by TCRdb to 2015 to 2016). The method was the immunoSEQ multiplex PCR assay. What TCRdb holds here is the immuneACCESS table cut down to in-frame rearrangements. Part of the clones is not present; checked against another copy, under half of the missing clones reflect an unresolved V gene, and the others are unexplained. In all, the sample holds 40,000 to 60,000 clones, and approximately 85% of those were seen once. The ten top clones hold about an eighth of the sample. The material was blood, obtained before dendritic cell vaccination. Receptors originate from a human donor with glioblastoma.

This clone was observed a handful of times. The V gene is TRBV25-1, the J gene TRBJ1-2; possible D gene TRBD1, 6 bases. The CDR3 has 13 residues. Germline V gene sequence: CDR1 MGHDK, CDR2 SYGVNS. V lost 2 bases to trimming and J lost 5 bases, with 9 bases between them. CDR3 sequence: CASSEGTPYGYTF. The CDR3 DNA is TGTGCCAGCAGTGAAGGGACACCGTATGGCTACACCTTC.

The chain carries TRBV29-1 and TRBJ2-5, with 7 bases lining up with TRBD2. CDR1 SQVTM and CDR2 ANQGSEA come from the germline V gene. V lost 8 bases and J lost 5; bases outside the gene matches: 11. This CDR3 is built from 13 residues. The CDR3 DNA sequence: TGCAGCTGTCCCAAGTGGGAGGGTGAGACCCAGTACTTC. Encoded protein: CSCPKWEGETQYF.

The CDR3 protein is CASSYTGGGGSAFF. The CDR3 DNA sequence: TGTGCCAGCAGTTACACTGGGGGCGGGGGTTCGGCTTTCTTT. This sequence joins TRBV6-5 and TRBJ1-1; tentatively, D is TRBD1 (6 bases). CDR1 MNHEY and CDR2 SVGAGI come from the germline V gene. V was pared by 2 bases and J by 11 bases, with 18 bases between. CDR3 length equals 14 residues.

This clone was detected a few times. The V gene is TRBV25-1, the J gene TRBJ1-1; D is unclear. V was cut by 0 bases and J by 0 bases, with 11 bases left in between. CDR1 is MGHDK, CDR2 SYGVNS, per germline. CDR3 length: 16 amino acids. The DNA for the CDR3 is TGTGCCAGCAGTGAATACAGTGAATTAATGAACACTGAAGCTTTCTTT. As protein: CASSEYSELMNTEAFF.

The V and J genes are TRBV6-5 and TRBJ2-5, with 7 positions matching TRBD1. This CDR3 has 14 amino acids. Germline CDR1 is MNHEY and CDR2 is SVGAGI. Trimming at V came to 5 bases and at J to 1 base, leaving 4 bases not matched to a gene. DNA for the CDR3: TGTGCCAGCAGTGTCCGGGACAGCCAAGAGACCCAGTACTTC. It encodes CASSVRDSQETQYF.

CDR3 amino acids: CASSDSSRTTGELFF. CDR3 in DNA: TGTGCCAGCAGTGACTCGAGTCGAACCACCGGGGAGCTGTTTTTT. This chain uses TRBV6-4 with TRBJ2-2, with D hard to call. This CDR3 has 15 residues. CDR1 is MRHNA, CDR2 SNTAGT, per germline. V dropped 0 bases and J dropped 4 bases, with 9 bases sitting between them.

CDR3 nucleotide sequence: TGTGCCAGCAGTGAAAATTCGGGGTACGAGCAGTACTTC. It is translated as CASSENSGYEQYF. The chain links TRBV6-1 to TRBJ2-7; a possible D gene is TRBD2 (5 bases). The CDR3 contains 13 residues. V was clipped by 2 bases and J by 4 bases, with 9 bases between them. CDR1 and CDR2 (germline): MNHNS, SASEGT.

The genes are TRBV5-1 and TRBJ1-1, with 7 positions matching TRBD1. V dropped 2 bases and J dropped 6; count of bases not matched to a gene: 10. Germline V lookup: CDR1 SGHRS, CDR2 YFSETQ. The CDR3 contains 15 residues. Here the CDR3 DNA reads TGCGCCAGCAGCTTAACAGGGGAAGGGTTGGCTGAAGCTTTCTTT. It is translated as CASSLTGEGLAEAFF.

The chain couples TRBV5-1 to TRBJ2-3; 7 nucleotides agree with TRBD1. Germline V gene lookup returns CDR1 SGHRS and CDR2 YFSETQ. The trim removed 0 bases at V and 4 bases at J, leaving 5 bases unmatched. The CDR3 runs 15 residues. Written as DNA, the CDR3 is TGCGCCAGCAGCTTGGCCGGGACAGTTGCAGATACGCAGTATTTT. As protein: CASSLAGTVADTQYF.

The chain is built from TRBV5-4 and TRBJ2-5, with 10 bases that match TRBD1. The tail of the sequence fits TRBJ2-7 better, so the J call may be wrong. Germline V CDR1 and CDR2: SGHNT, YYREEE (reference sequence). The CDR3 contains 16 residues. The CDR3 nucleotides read TGTGCCAGCAGCCGGGGCCCGGGACAGGGGTTCGCCGAGCAGTACTTC. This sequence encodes CASSRGPGQGFAEQYF.

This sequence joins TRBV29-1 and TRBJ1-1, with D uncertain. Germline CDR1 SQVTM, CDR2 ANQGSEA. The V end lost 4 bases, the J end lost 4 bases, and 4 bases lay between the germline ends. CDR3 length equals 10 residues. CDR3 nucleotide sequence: TGCAGCGTTGCTCCCACTGAAGCTTTCTTT. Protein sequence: CSVAPTEAFF.

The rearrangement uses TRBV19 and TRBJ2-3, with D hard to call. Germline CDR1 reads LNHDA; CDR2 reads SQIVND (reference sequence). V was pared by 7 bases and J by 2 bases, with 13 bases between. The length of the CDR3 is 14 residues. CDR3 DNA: TGTGCCAGTAATGGGTGGGCTTCCACAGATACGCAGTATTTT. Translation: CASNGWASTDTQYF.

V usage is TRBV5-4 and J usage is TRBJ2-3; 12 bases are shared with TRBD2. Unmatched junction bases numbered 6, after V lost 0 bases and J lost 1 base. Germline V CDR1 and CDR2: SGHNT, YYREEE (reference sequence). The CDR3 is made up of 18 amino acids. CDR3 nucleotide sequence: TGTGCCAGCAGCTTGGCTAGCGGGAGGGCCGTAGGCACAGATACGCAGTATTTT. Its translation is CASSLASGRAVGTDTQYF.

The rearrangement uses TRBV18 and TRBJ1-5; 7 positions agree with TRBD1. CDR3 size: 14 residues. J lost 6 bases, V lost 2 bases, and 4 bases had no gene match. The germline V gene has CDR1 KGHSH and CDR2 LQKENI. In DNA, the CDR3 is TGTGCCAGCTCACCAGACAGGGCGCTTCAGCCCCAGCATTTT. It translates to CASSPDRALQPQHF.

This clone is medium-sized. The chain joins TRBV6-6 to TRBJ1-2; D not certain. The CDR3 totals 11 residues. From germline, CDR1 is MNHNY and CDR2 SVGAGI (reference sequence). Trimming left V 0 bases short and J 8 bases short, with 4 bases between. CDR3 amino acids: CASSYSSGYTF. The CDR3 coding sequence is TGTGCCAGCAGTTACTCGTCAGGCTACACCTTC.

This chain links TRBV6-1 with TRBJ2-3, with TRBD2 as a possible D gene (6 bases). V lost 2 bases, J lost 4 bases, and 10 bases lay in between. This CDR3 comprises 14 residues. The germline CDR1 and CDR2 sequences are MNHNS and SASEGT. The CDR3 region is CASSEQGGADTQYF. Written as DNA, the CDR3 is TGTGCCAGCAGTGAACAGGGCGGGGCAGATACGCAGTATTTT.

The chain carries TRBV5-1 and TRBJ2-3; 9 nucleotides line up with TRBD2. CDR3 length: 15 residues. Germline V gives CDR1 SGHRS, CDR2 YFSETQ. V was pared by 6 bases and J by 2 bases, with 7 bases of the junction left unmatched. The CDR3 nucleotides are TGCGCCAGCATCCCCAGCGGGGGGTTCACAGATACGCAGTATTTT. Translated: CASIPSGGFTDTQYF.

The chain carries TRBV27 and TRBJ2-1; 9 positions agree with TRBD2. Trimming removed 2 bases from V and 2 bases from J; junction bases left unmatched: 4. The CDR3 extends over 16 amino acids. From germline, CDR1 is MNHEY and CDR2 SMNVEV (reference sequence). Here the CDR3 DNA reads TGTGCCAGCAGTTTAATCCTAGCGGGGACCTACAATGAGCAGTTCTTC. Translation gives CASSLILAGTYNEQFF.

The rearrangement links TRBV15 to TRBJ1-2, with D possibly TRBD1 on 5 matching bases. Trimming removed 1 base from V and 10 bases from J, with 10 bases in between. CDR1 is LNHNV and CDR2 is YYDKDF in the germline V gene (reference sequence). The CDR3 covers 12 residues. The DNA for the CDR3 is TGTGCCACCAGCAGAGGGGGCGCCGACTACACCTTC. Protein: CATSRGGADYTF.

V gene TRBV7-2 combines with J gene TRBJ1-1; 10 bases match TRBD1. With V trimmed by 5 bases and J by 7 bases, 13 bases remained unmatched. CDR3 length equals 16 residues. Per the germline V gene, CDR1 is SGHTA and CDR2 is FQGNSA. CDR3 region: CASSPRGGQGLGEAFF. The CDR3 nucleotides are TGTGCCAGCAGCCCCCGGGGGGGACAGGGGCTAGGTGAAGCTTTCTTT.

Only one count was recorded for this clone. The CDR3 region is CASRGAFYEQYF. CDR3 DNA: TGCGCCAGCAGGGGGGCTTTCTACGAGCAGTACTTC. V gene TRBV5-1 combines with J gene TRBJ2-7; D possibly corresponds to TRBD1 (6 bases). Germline V gene lookup returns CDR1 SGHRS and CDR2 YFSETQ. The V gene lost 5 bases and the J gene lost 3 bases, with 9 bases spanning the gap. The CDR3 covers 12 residues.

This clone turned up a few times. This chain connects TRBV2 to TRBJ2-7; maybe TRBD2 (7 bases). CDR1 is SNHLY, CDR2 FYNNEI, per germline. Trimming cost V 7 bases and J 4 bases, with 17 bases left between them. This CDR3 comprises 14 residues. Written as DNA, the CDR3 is TGTGCCAGCATCCTCAAACAGGGAGGGTACGAGCAGTACTTC. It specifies CASILKQGGYEQYF.

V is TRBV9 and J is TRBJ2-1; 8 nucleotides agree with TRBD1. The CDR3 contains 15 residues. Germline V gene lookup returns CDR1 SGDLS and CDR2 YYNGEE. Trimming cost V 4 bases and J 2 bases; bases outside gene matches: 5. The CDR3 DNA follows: TGTGCCAGCAGCCCCCGGGACAGGACCTACAATGAGCAGTTCTTC. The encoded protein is CASSPRDRTYNEQFF.

For the CDR3, the DNA is TGTGCCAGCAGTGGCTACAGGGGGCTAAGGCAGCCCCAGCATTTT. Translating gives CASSGYRGLRQPQHF. The chain has TRBV6-1 and TRBJ1-5; TRBD1 matches 9 bases. V lost 4 bases, J lost 7 bases, and 8 bases stayed unmatched. Germline V gene data show CDR1 as MNHNS and CDR2 as SASEGT. CDR3 length: 15 amino acids.

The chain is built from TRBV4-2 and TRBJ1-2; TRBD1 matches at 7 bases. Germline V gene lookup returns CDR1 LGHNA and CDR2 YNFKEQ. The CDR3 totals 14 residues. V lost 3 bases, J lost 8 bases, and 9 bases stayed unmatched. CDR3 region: CASSHGTALWGYTF. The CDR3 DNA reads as TGTGCCAGCAGCCATGGGACAGCACTATGGGGCTACACCTTC.